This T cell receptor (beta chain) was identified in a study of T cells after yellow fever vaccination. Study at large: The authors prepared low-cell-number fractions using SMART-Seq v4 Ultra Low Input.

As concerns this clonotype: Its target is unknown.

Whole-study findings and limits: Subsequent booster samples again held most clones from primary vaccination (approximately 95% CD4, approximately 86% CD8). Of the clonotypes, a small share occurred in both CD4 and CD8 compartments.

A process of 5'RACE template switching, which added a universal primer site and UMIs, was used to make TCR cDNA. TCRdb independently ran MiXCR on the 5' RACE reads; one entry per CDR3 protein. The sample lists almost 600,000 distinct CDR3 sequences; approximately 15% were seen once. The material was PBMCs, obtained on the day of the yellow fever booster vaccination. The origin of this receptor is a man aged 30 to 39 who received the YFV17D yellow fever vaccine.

DNA of the CDR3: TGCGCCAGCAGCTTGGAAAGCGAAACCTACAATGAGCAGTTCTTC. Amino acid sequence: CASSLESETYNEQFF. The genes are TRBV5-1 and TRBJ2-1; no definite D call. CDR3 length: 15 residues. Trimming removed 0 bases from V and 2 bases from J, with 9 bases in between. The germline gives CDR1 SGHRS, CDR2 YFSETQ.